This section outlines one T cell receptor beta chain sequence together with its context. Its antigen is as yet unknown. The record originates from a study of T cell responses to AZD1222 COVID-19 vaccine. Notes on the study in general: All repertoire sampling was performed exclusively after the peak T cell response. Only six people who got AZD1222 tested seropositive at baseline. The donors showed a predominance of white British ancestry and of females, with possible underestimation of clonal diversity.

Germline V CDR1 and CDR2: DFQATT, SNEGSKA (reference sequence). Trimming shortened V by 6 bases and J by 8 bases, and 13 bases separated the two germline ends. The CDR3 has 11 amino acids. Assay used: immunoSEQ multiplex PCR; TCRdb lists only in-frame clones, some missing. The sample holds 150,000 or so clones, more than 75% seen once. The starting material was peripheral blood, obtained 28 days after the second AZD1222 dose. This chain connects TRBV20-1 to TRBJ1-2; D is uncertain. The sequence was collected from an adult who received the AZD1222 COVID-19 vaccine. CDR3 amino acids: CSAGVLGGYTF. CDR3 nucleotide sequence: TGCAGTGCCGGGGTCCTGGGAGGCTACACCTTC.